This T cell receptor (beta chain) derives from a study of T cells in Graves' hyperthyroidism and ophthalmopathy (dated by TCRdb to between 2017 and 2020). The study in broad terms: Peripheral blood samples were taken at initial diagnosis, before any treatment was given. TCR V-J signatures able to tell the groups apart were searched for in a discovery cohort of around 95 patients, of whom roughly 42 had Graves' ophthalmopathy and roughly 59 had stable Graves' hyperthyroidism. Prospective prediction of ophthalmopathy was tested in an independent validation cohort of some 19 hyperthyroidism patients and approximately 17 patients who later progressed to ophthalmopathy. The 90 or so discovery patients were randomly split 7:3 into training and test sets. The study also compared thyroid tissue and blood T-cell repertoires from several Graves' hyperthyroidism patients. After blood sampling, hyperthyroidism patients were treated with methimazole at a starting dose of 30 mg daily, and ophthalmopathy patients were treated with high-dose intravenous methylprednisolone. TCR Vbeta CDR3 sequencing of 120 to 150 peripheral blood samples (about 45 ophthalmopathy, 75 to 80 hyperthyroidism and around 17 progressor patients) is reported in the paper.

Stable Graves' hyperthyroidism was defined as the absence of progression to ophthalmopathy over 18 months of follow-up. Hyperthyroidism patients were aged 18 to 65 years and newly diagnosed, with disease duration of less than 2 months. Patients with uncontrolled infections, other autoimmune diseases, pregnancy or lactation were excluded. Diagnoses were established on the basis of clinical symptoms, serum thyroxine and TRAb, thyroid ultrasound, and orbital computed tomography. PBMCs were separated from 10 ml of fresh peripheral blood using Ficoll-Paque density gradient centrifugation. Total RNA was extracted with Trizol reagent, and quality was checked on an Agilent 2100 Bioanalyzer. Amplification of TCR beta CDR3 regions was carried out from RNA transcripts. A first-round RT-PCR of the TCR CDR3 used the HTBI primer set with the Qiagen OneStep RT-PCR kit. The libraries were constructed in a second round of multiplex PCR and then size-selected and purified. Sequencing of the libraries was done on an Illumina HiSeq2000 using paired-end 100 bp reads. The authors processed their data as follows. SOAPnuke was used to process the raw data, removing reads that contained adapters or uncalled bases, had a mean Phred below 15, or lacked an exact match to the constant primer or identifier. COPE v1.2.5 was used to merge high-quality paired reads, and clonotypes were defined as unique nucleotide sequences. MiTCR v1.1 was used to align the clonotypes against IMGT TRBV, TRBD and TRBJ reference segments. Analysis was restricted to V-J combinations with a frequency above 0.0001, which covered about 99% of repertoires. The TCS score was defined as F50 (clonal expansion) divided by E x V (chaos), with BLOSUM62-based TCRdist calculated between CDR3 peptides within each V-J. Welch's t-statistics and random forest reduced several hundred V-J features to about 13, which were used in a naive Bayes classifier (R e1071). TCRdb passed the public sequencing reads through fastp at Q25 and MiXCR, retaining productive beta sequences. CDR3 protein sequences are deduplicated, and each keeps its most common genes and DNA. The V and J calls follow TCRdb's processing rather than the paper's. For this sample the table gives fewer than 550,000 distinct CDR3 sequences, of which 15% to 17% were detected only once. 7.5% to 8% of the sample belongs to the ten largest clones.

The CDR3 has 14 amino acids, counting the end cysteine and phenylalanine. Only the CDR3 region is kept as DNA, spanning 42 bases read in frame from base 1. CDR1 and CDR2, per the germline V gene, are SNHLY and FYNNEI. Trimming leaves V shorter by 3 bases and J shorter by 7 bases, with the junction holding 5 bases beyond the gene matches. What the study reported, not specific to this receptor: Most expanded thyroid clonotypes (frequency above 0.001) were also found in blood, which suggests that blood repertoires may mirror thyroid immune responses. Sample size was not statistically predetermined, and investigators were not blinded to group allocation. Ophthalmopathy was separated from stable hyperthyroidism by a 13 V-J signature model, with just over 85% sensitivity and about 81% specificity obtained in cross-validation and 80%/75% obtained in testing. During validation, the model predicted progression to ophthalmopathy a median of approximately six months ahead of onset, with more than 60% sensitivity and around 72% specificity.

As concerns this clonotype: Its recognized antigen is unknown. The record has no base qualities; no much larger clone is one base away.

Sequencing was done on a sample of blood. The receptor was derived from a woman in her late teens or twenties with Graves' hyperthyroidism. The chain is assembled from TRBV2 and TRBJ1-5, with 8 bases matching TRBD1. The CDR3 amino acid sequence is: CASSDRGRGQPQHF. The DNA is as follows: TGTGCCAGCAGTGACAGGGGGCGAGGACAGCCCCAGCATTTT.